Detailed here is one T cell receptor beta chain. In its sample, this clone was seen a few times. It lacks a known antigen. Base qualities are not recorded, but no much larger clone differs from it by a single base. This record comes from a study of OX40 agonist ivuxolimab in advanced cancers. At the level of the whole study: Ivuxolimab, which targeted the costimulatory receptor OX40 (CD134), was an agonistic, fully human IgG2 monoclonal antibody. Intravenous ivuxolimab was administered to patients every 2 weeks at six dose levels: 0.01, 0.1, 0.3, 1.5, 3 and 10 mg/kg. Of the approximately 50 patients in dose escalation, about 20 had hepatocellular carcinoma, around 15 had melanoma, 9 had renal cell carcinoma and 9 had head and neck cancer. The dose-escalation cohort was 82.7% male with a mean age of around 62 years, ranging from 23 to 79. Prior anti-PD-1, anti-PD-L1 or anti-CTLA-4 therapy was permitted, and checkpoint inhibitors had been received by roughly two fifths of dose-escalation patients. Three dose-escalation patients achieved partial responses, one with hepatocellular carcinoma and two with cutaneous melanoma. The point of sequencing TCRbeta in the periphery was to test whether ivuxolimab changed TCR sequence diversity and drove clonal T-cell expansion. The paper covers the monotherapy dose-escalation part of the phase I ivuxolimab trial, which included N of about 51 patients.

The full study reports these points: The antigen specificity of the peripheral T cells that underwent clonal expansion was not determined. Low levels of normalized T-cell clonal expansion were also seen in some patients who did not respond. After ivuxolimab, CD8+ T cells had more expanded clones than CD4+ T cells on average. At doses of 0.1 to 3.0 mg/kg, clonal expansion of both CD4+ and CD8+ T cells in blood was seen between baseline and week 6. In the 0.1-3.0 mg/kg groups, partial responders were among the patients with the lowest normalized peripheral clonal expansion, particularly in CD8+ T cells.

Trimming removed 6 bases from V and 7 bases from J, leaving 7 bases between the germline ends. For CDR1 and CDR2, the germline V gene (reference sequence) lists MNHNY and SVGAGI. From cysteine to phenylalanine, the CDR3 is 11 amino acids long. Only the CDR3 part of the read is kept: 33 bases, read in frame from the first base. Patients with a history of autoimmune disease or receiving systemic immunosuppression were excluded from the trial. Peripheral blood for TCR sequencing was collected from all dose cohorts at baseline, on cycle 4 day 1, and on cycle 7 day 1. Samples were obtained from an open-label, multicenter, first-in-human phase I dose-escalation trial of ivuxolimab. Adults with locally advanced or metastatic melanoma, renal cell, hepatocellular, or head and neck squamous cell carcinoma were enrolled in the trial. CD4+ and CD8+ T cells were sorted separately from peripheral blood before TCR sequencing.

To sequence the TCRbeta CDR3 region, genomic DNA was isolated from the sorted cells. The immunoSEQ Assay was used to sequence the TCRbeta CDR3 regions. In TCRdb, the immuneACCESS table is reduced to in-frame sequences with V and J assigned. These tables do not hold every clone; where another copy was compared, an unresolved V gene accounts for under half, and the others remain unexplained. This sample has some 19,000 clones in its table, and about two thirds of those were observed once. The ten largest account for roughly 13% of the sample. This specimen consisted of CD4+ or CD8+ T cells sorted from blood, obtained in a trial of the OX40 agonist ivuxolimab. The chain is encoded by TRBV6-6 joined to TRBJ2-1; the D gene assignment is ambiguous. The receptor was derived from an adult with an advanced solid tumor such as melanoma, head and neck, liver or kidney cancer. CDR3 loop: CASSLGNEQFF. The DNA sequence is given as TGTGCCAGCAGCCTGGGGAATGAGCAGTTCTTC.